This T cell receptor (beta chain) stems from a study of blood T cell repertoires in COVID-19. As for the study in general: Sites in the United States, Italy and Spain provided acute and convalescent COVID-19 samples. From T cells, B-cell-depleted T cells, or PBMCs came the material, which was cDNA or gDNA.

In the source study's methods: Nucleated cell counts were estimated from reference gene primer amplification. The assay was immunoSEQ multiplex PCR, and TCRdb's table has in-frame clones only and misses some. V and J calls and clone size are given by that table; D and trimming were obtained from the DNA. The sample records approximately 97,000 clones, around 90% being singletons. Germline CDR1 is SGHNT and CDR2 is YYREEE (reference sequence). The CDR3 length is 16 residues. V was clipped by 5 bases and J by 3 bases; unmatched bases: 8. This rearrangement joins TRBV5-4 to TRBJ2-5; TRBD2 agrees at 12 bases. The sample consisted of peripheral blood. This clonotype was sampled from a man aged 50 to 60 with active or convalescent COVID-19. The CDR3 bases are TGTGCCAGCAGTTCTAGCGGGGGGGCCAAGGAAGAGACCCAGTACTTC. As protein: CASSSSGGAKEETQYF.